The next 21 T cell receptor beta chains were all read from a single sample in a study of control samples from healthy donors and cancer patients. Using immunoSEQ multiplex PCR, the repertoire was profiled, and TCRdb retains in-frame clones only, with some absent. The sample contains about 270,000 clones, around 80% of which appear only once. Sample: PBMCs. All receptors come from a woman aged 60 to 75 with lung cancer.

This rearrangement joins TRBV6-5 to TRBJ2-2, with D possibly matching TRBD1 (6 bases). This CDR3 contains 13 residues. The ends were cut back, 8 bases at V and 6 bases at J, with 13 bases in the middle. Germline V lookup: CDR1 MNHEY, CDR2 SVGAGI. CDR3 coding DNA: TGTGCCAGCGGGGCAGGGGTTGCCGGGGAGCTGTTTTTT. This gives the protein CASGAGVAGELFF.

The J gene is TRBJ1-1, the V gene TRBV12-3 or TRBV12-4; D may be TRBD1 (5 bases). The CDR3 is made up of 13 amino acids. V lost 6 bases to trimming and J lost 2 bases, with 10 bases between them. The CDR3 protein is CASRGGFNTEAFF. The CDR3 nucleotides read TGTGCCAGCAGGGGGGGTTTCAACACTGAAGCTTTCTTT.

This clone was observed once. The chain links TRBV3-1 (or the pseudogene TRBV3-2) to TRBJ2-2; no reliable D call. In germline, CDR1 is LGHDT, CDR2 YNNKEL (reference sequence). Trimming pared 0 bases from V and 7 bases from J, leaving 15 bases between. The CDR3 contains 16 residues. CDR3 region: CASSQDVWSVDGELFF. CDR3 in DNA: TGTGCCAGCAGCCAAGATGTCTGGAGTGTGGACGGGGAGCTGTTTTTT.

As for this clone: The same CDR3 can be traced to other DNA sequences in this sample. V is TRBV5-1 and J is TRBJ2-3; D unclear. Germline CDR1 SGHRS, CDR2 YFSETQ. This CDR3 is 12 amino acids long. V lost 2 bases, J lost 2 bases, and 3 bases lay in between. CDR3 DNA sequence: TGCGCCAGCAGCTTTCTCACAGATACGCAGTATTTT. This codes for CASSFLTDTQYF.

CDR3: CASSVAGPATNSPLHF. In DNA form, the CDR3 reads TGTGCCAGCAGCGTAGCGGGTCCCGCGACTAATTCACCCCTCCACTTT. V is TRBV5-4 and J is TRBJ1-6; D is ambiguous. Trimming took 4 bases from V and 6 from J, leaving 17 bases between them. The CDR3 runs to 16 residues. Germline V CDR1 and CDR2: SGHNT, YYREEE (reference sequence).

This chain uses TRBV27 with TRBJ2-7; the match to TRBD2 covers 10 bases. CDR3 length: 15 residues. Unmatched junction bases numbered 4, after V lost 1 base and J lost 4 bases. The germline gives CDR1 MNHEY, CDR2 SMNVEV (reference sequence). The CDR3 DNA sequence: TGTGCCAGCAGTTTATACCTAGCGGGGGTATACGAGCAGTACTTC. It codes for CASSLYLAGVYEQYF.

The CDR3 nucleotides read TGTGCCAGCAGCCAAGGATGGCAGCTGACGACCTATGGCTACACCTTC. Amino acid sequence: CASSQGWQLTTYGYTF. The chain is built from TRBV14 and TRBJ1-2; D is ambiguous. There are 16 residues in the CDR3. Germline loops: CDR1 SGHDN, CDR2 FVKESK. Trimming cost V 1 base and J 4 bases, with 16 bases left between them.

V usage is TRBV14 and J usage is TRBJ2-7, with D uncertain. V gave up 4 bases and J gave up 3 bases, with 7 bases separating them. Germline loops: CDR1 SGHDN, CDR2 FVKESK. The CDR3 has 12 amino acids. The CDR3 loop reads CASSLGYYEQYF. Here the CDR3 DNA reads TGTGCCAGCAGCCTAGGGTACTACGAGCAGTACTTC.

Regarding this clone: Relative to the germline gene, one junction end is altered; a read error may explain this. This rearrangement joins TRBV3-1 (or the pseudogene TRBV3-2) to TRBJ2-3; unclear D gene. Germline V gene data show CDR1 as LGHDT and CDR2 as YNNKEL (reference sequence). This CDR3 comprises 15 residues. CDR3 nucleotide sequence: TGTGCCAGCAGTCAAGATGGGCTAAGCGACAATACGCAGTATTTT. Translated, it gives CASSQDGLSDNTQYF.

The chain combines TRBV6-5 with TRBJ1-4, with D perhaps TRBD1 (6 bases). The V gene's germline CDR1 is MNHEY and CDR2 SVGAGI. This CDR3 comprises 14 residues. The CDR3 here is CACGDTGINEKLFF. CDR3 coding DNA: TGTGCGTGCGGGGATACAGGGATCAATGAAAAACTGTTTTTT.

The genes are TRBV7-9 and TRBJ2-5; 14 positions agree with TRBD2. From germline, CDR1 is SEHNR and CDR2 FQNEAQ (reference sequence). Trimming at V came to 2 bases and at J to 3 bases, leaving 2 bases not matched to a gene. The CDR3 has 16 amino acids. CDR3 loop: CASSLRGLAGEETQYF. The CDR3 DNA reads TGTGCCAGCAGCTTAAGGGGACTAGCGGGGGAAGAGACCCAGTACTTC.

The rearrangement links TRBV13 to TRBJ2-1; 7 nucleotides line up with TRBD1. Per germline, CDR1 PRHDT and CDR2 FYEKMQ (reference sequence). Germline trimming cut 1 base from V and 6 bases from J; bases unmatched to any gene: 12. CDR3 length: 17 amino acids. The CDR3 DNA sequence: TGTGCCAGCAGCTTAGTGACGGACAGGATCCCTGGCAATGAGCAGTTCTTC. Its protein product is CASSLVTDRIPGNEQFF.

The V gene is TRBV6-5, the J gene TRBJ1-5; D not resolved. Trimming removed 0 bases from V and 7 bases from J, with 7 bases in between. The V gene's germline CDR1 is MNHEY and CDR2 SVGAGI. The CDR3 contains 13 residues. The CDR3 DNA is TGTGCCAGCAGTTACTCGATCTGGCAGCCCCAGCATTTT. Translation gives CASSYSIWQPQHF.

V and J are TRBV7-9 and TRBJ1-4; 10 bases fit TRBD1. The CDR3 consists of 15 residues. V was clipped by 3 bases and J by 4 bases; unmatched bases: 2. Per germline, CDR1 SEHNR and CDR2 FQNEAQ (reference sequence). CDR3 DNA: TGTGCCAGCAGCTTGAGGACAGGGGGTAATGAAAAACTGTTTTTT. Translated: CASSLRTGGNEKLFF.

The chain links TRBV21-1 to TRBJ2-1; the D call of TRBD2 is as the table states it, not checked on the DNA. TRBV21-1 counts as a pseudogene. This CDR3 spans 16 amino acids. CDR3 in amino acids: CASSKWGSGRANEQFF. The CDR3 coding sequence is TGTGCCAGCAGCAAATGGGGTAGCGGGAGGGCCAATGAGCAGTTCTTC.

This chain connects TRBV18 to TRBJ1-6; 7 bases align to TRBD1. With 3 bases clipped from V and 9 bases from J, the junction kept 11 bases outside the gene matches. The germline gives CDR1 KGHSH, CDR2 LQKENI. This CDR3 has 16 amino acids. CDR3 protein: CASSPAQGSDGSPLHF. CDR3 sequence (DNA): TGTGCCAGCTCACCCGCACAGGGGTCAGACGGTTCACCCCTCCACTTT.

This chain connects TRBV5-4 to TRBJ1-1; 7 bases are a match to TRBD1. The germline V gene has CDR1 SGHNT and CDR2 YYREEE (reference sequence). Trimming took 4 bases from V and 11 from J; bases not matched to a gene: 14. The CDR3 loop spans 14 amino acids. The CDR3 DNA sequence: TGTGCCAGCAGCACACAGACAGGGATAGGTACGGCTTTCTTT. It is translated as CASSTQTGIGTAFF. The entire variable domain, with the rest obtained from reference TRBV5-4 and TRBJ1-1, is as follows: ETGVTQSPTHLIKTRGQQVTLRCSSQSGHNTVSWYQQALGQGPQFIFQYYREEENGRGNFPPRFSGLQFPNYSSELNVNALELDDSALYLCASSTQTGIGTAFFGQGTRLTVV.

The chain couples TRBV28 to TRBJ2-7; TRBD1 or TRBD2 may be the D gene (6 bases each). Trimming shortened V by 3 bases and J by 6 bases, and 12 bases separated the two germline ends. The CDR3 sequence is 13 residues long. The germline CDR1 and CDR2 sequences are MDHEN and SYDVKM. The CDR3 region is CASSLGGPLEQYF. The CDR3 coding sequence is TGTGCCAGCAGTTTGGGGGGCCCTCTCGAGCAGTACTTC. The full variable domain, its missing parts supplied by reference TRBV28 and TRBJ2-7, is DVKVTQSSRYLVKRTGEKVFLECVQDMDHENMFWYRQDPGLGLRLIYFSYDVKMKEKGDIPEGYSVSREKKERFSLILESASTNQTSMYLCASSLGGPLEQYFGPGTRLTVT.

The chain combines TRBV3-1 (or the pseudogene TRBV3-2) with TRBJ2-7; 9 nucleotides agree with TRBD2. Unmatched junction bases numbered 8, after V lost 1 base and J lost 4 bases. The CDR3 totals 16 residues. From germline, CDR1 is LGHDT and CDR2 YNNKEL (reference sequence). Here the CDR3 reads CASSQVGGRAKYEQYF. The CDR3 DNA reads TGTGCCAGCAGCCAAGTAGGCGGGAGGGCCAAGTACGAGCAGTACTTC.

The chain couples TRBV18 to TRBJ1-1; 12 bases map to TRBD1. The CDR3 loop spans 17 amino acids. CDR1 and CDR2 (germline): KGHSH, LQKENI. Trimming removed 3 bases from V and 0 bases from J; junction bases left unmatched: 5. The CDR3 reads CASSPRDRGRVNTEAFF. The CDR3 DNA reads TGTGCCAGCTCACCCCGGGACAGGGGGCGAGTGAACACTGAAGCTTTCTTT.

The V call is TRBV9, the J call TRBJ2-7; 8 positions match TRBD2. The CDR3 consists of 16 residues. The germline gives CDR1 SGDLS, CDR2 YYNGEE. The J segment lost 4 bases and the V segment lost 4 bases, leaving 13 bases of the junction unmatched. CDR3 nucleotides: TGTGCCAGCAGCCCAAGACAGCTAGCGGGTACTTACGAGCAGTACTTC. This translates into CASSPRQLAGTYEQYF.